Below, 20 T cell receptor beta chains from the same sample are listed, as sequenced in a study of T cell changes during pregnancy in multiple sclerosis. The assay was immunoSEQ multiplex PCR, and TCRdb's table has in-frame clones only and misses some. The sample lists some 80,000 clones, 70% to 90% occurring once. Material: peripheral blood, obtained in the first trimester of pregnancy. These receptors came from a female donor in good health, enrolled as a control in a pregnancy study.

The genes are TRBV18 and TRBJ1-5; D uncertain. V lost 6 bases and J lost 3, with 9 bases in between. There are 13 residues in the CDR3. Germline-derived CDR1 and CDR2 are KGHSH and LQKENI. CDR3: CASSSGDNQPQHF. CDR3 bases: TGTGCCAGCTCGTCCGGGGACAATCAGCCCCAGCATTTT.

The V call is TRBV6-5, the J call TRBJ2-7; 7 nucleotides match TRBD1. The CDR3 is 14 amino acids. The ends lost 7 bases at V and 1 base at J; junction bases unmatched: 7. Germline CDR1 reads MNHEY; CDR2 reads SVGAGI. The CDR3 sequence: CASISGTESYEQYF. Written as DNA, the CDR3 is TGTGCCAGCATTAGTGGGACAGAATCCTACGAGCAGTACTTC.

The J gene is TRBJ1-4, the V gene TRBV18; possibly TRBD1 for D (5 bases). The V end was cut by 2 bases, the J end by 6 bases, with 16 bases between. The CDR3 is 16 residues long. Germline lookup yields CDR1 KGHSH and CDR2 LQKENI. The chain's CDR3 is CASSPRRGKGHEKLFF. The CDR3 DNA reads TGTGCCAGCTCACCAAGAAGGGGCAAGGGGCATGAAAAACTGTTTTTT.

The chain is built from TRBV14 and TRBJ2-5; 9 bases align to TRBD1. The CDR3 consists of 15 residues. V lost 4 bases, J lost 2 bases, and 5 bases stayed unmatched. Germline lookup yields CDR1 SGHDN and CDR2 FVKESK. In nucleotides, the CDR3 is TGTGCCAGCAGCCGACAGACAGGGGGACAAGAGACCCAGTACTTC. Translating gives CASSRQTGGQETQYF.

The chain carries TRBV5-1 and TRBJ2-1, with a possible D match to TRBD2 (6 bases). CDR3 length: 16 amino acids. V was cut by 0 bases and J by 1 base, with 11 bases left in between. The germline V gene has CDR1 SGHRS and CDR2 YFSETQ. CDR3 sequence reads: CASSLAASESYNEQFF. The CDR3 nucleotides read TGCGCCAGCAGCTTGGCAGCTAGCGAGTCCTACAATGAGCAGTTCTTC.

The chain has TRBV4-1 and TRBJ2-4, with TRBD2 matching 7 bases. The germline gives CDR1 MGHRA, CDR2 YSYEKL. V gave up 3 bases and J gave up 8 bases; unmatched junction bases: 13. This CDR3 is built from 16 residues. The CDR3 DNA is TGCGCCAGCAGCCACATTGCGGGAGAAATAGAGGACATTCAGTACTTC. This gives the protein CASSHIAGEIEDIQYF.

This clone has only one observation. The V and J genes are TRBV6-1 and TRBJ1-2; 8 bases map to TRBD1. CDR3 length equals 15 residues. Unmatched junction bases numbered 9, after V lost 3 bases and J lost 6 bases. Looked up from germline, CDR1 is MNHNS and CDR2 is SASEGT. The CDR3, as DNA: TGTGCCAGCAGTGATGCAGGGACAGGTTTAGATGGCTACACCTTC. As protein: CASSDAGTGLDGYTF.

This rearrangement joins TRBV7-9 to TRBJ1-3; 9 bases line up with TRBD1. V was pared by 6 bases and J by 3 bases, with 9 bases of the junction left unmatched. Germline CDR1 and CDR2: SEHNR and FQNEAQ (reference sequence). The CDR3 sequence is 16 residues long. CDR3 bases: TGTGCCAGCAGGCGAACCGGGACAGGGAATGGAAACACCATATATTTT. This codes for CASRRTGTGNGNTIYF.

The V gene is TRBV4-1, the J gene TRBJ1-5, with 8 bases lining up with TRBD1. The germline V gene encodes CDR1 MGHRA and CDR2 YSYEKL. V gave up 3 bases and J gave up 0 bases; unmatched junction bases: 7. This CDR3 comprises 17 residues. Here the CDR3 DNA reads TGCGCCAGCAGCCAGTGGGGACAGGAAACTAGCAATCAGCCCCAGCATTTT. Protein sequence: CASSQWGQETSNQPQHF.

CDR3 amino acids: CASSLDSYNEQFF. The CDR3 nucleotides read TGTGCCAGCAGCTTAGACAGCTACAATGAGCAGTTCTTC. This rearrangement joins TRBV11-3 to TRBJ2-1; D not certain. The CDR3 length is 13 residues. V lost 0 bases to trimming and J lost 3 bases, with 3 bases between them. Germline loops: CDR1 SGHNT, CDR2 YENEEA.

This chain links TRBV18 with TRBJ1-3; a possible D gene is TRBD1 (6 bases). This CDR3 is 15 amino acids long. V was cut by 1 base and J by 3 bases, with 10 bases left in between. Per the germline V gene, CDR1 is KGHSH and CDR2 is LQKENI. CDR3 in amino acids: CASSPRAGDGNTIYF. CDR3 DNA: TGTGCCAGCTCACCACGGGCAGGGGATGGAAACACCATATATTTT.

The gene calls are TRBV10-3 and TRBJ1-2; 9 bases match TRBD1. CDR1 and CDR2 from the germline V gene are ENHRY and SYGVKD. CDR3 size: 16 residues. The V gene end was trimmed by 8 bases and the J gene end by 3 bases; junction bases not matched to a gene: 13. The DNA of the CDR3 is TGTGCCATCTCTGGCCCACGGGACAGGGAACACTATGGCTACACCTTC. Amino acid sequence: CAISGPRDREHYGYTF.

The chain couples TRBV6-5 to TRBJ2-7; a weak D match, TRBD1 (5 bases). The CDR3 has 14 residues. Germline loops: CDR1 MNHEY, CDR2 SVGAGI. V was shortened by 8 bases and J by 3 bases, with 17 bases between the two germline ends. The CDR3 DNA reads as TGTGCCAGCGGCTTAAATACAGGACACTACGAGCAGTACTTC. Residues: CASGLNTGHYEQYF.

This chain joins TRBV6-6 and TRBJ1-1, with a weak D call TRBD1 (5 bases). In germline, CDR1 is MNHNY, CDR2 SVGAGI (reference sequence). The CDR3 length is 15 residues. With 7 bases removed from V and 1 base from J, the gap between germline ends came to 16 bases. The CDR3, as DNA: TGTGCCAGCAATACTAATCAGGGCAAGAACACTGAAGCTTTCTTT. Encoded protein: CASNTNQGKNTEAFF.

In DNA, the CDR3 is TGTGCCACACACCGGGACAGGTACACTGAAGCTTTCTTT. This gives the protein CATHRDRYTEAFF. This chain uses TRBV27 with TRBJ1-1, with 8 bases matching TRBD1. Germline V gene lookup returns CDR1 MNHEY and CDR2 SMNVEV (reference sequence). Unmatched junction bases numbered 7, after V lost 10 bases and J lost 3 bases. The CDR3 runs to 13 residues.

The chain carries TRBV4-1 and TRBJ2-3; a weak D match, TRBD2 (6 bases). CDR3 size: 16 residues. CDR1 and CDR2 (germline): MGHRA, YSYEKL. Deletions cut 0 bases from V and 1 base from J, with 11 bases between. The CDR3 nucleotides read TGCGCCAGCAGCCAAGAAAGTGGCGGGGGCACAGATACGCAGTATTTT. This encodes CASSQESGGGTDTQYF.

This chain uses TRBV5-1 with TRBJ2-7; the match to TRBD1 covers 11 bases. V trimming: 3 bases; J trimming: 6 bases; junction bases outside the gene matches: 5. Per the germline V gene, CDR1 is SGHRS and CDR2 is YFSETQ. CDR3 length: 14 amino acids. This CDR3 is CASSSTGTGGEQYF. The CDR3 nucleotides read TGCGCCAGCAGCTCGACCGGGACAGGGGGCGAGCAGTACTTC. Full variable domain (outside the CDR3, taken from reference TRBV5-1 and TRBJ2-7): KAGVTQTPRYLIKTRGQQVTLSCSPISGHRSVSWYQQTPGQGLQFLFEYFSETQRNKGNFPGRFSGRQFSNSRSEMNVSTLELGDSALYLCASSSTGTGGEQYFGPGTRLTVT.

This clone showed up just once. CDR3 sequence reads: CASSLGPTGMGAYEQYF. CDR3 sequence (DNA): TGCGCCAGCAGCCTCGGGCCAACAGGGATGGGGGCCTACGAGCAGTACTTC. The V and J genes are TRBV4-1 and TRBJ2-7, with TRBD1 as a possible D gene (6 bases). Germline V gene lookup returns CDR1 MGHRA and CDR2 YSYEKL. CDR3 length: 17 residues. The germline V and J ends were trimmed by 4 bases and 2 bases, with 21 bases remaining between them.

This clone was observed a few times. CDR3 DNA: TGTGCCAGCACCCCACTTGTGGGGGCCTCCAATGAGCAGTTCTTC. Amino acids: CASTPLVGASNEQFF. This chain connects TRBV2 to TRBJ2-1, with D possibly matching TRBD1 (6 bases). Germline V gene data show CDR1 as SNHLY and CDR2 as FYNNEI. This CDR3 spans 15 amino acids. Trimming removed 7 bases at V and 6 bases at J, with 19 bases between.

The chain joins TRBV15 to TRBJ1-4; D not certain. CDR3 size: 13 residues. V was clipped by 1 base and J by 8 bases, with 8 bases between them. Germline lookup yields CDR1 LNHNV and CDR2 YYDKDF (reference sequence). The CDR3 spells CATSRGLGEKLFF. The CDR3 nucleotides are TGTGCCACCAGCAGAGGGCTCGGGGAAAAACTGTTTTTT.